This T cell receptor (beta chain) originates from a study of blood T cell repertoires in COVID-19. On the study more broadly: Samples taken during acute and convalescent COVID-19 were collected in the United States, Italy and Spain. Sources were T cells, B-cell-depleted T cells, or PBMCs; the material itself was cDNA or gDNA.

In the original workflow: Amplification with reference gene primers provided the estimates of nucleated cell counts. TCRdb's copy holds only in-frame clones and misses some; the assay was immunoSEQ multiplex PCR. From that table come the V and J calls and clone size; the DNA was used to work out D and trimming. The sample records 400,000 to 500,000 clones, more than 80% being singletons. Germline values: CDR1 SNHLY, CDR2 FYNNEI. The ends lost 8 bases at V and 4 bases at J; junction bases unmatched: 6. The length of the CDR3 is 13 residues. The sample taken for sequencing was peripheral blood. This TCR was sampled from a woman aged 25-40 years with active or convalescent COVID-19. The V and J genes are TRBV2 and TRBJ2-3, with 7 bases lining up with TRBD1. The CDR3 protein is CASQSQGADTQYF. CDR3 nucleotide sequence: TGTGCCAGCCAGTCTCAGGGGGCAGATACGCAGTATTTT.